The entry below gives a single T cell receptor beta chain sequence along with its context. The specificity of this receptor is unknown. No base quality values were provided; no much bigger clone lies one nucleotide off. The data belong to a study of shared clonotypes between healthy human individuals (dated by TCRdb to about 2020). As for the study more broadly: A couple of women and a few men aged 18 to 49 years were included in the cohort. For each donor, CD4 naive and CD4 memory were each given three plates, CD8 naive was given two plates, and CD8 memory was given one plate. The study deeply sequenced blood TCR repertoires of five healthy adults to estimate repertoire size and the extent of clonotype sharing between individuals. To increase sequencing depth and limit assay-specific biases, TCR repertoire library preparation and sequencing were carried out by different laboratories using diverse techniques. Between about 0.8 and 9 billion PBMCs per donor were obtained by leukapheresis. Findings and caveats that apply to the study as a whole: Pairwise subsampling led to the expectation that sequencing depth would affect the degree of clonotype sharing among donors. The small number of donors limited the genetic and exposure-history diversity represented. Across four donors, about 5.2% of naive CD4, approximately 3.6% of naive CD8, about 2.3% of memory CD4, and over 0.35% of memory CD8 clonotypes were shared. Estimated clonotype richness was generally larger for naive than for memory subsets. Compared with non-shared clonotypes, the clonotypes found in all four sorted-subset donors had higher generation probabilities. Rarefaction of sorted-subset datasets indicated incomplete sequencing despite the large sequencing depth. Sampling was limited to blood, and TCR repertoires in tissue likely differ from TCR repertoires in blood.

V is cut back by 6 bases and J by 2 bases, with 11 bases in the junction unmatched. From the cysteine up to the phenylalanine, the CDR3 has a length of 15 residues. The sequence is cut down to CDR3 DNA, 45 bases in frame from base 1. The germline V gene encodes CDR1 SQVTM and CDR2 ANQGSEA. Using the deep immunoSEQ assay, TCR CDR3 regions were amplified from genomic DNA by multiplex PCR. Extracted genomic DNA from each cell subset was distributed evenly across all wells of several immunoSEQ 96-well plates, and each plate was treated as a replicate. For sorted subsets, 200 ng of genomic DNA, equivalent to some 33,000 T cell genomes, went into each replicate PCR. Purified libraries were quantified with a Qubit 3.0 fluorometer, sized on a Bioanalyzer 2100, and re-quantified with the KAPA Library Quantification kit. A separate single-read 150-cycle Illumina NextSeq 550 flow cell was used to sequence each immunoSEQ 96-well plate. As for the original processing: Because only junctional sequences without quality scores were contained in the immunoSEQ output, filtering matching that applied to full-length reads could not be performed. Sequences were annotated with PyIR, a Python wrapper for IgBLAST v1.9, and V/J genes and CDR3 were assigned using IMGT germline references. Any read was removed if the V/J assignment was weak (E-value above 1e-6), the CDR3 was missing, or the read contained stop codons, out-of-frame junctions, or ambiguous translated residues. V3J clonotypes were defined by identical inferred V gene, J gene, and CDR3 amino acid sequence. Percentage overlap between repertoires was computed as shared unique clonotypes divided by the size of the smaller repertoire. Three approaches were used to assess repertoire richness: RTK rarefaction, the Chao1 estimator, and Recon v2.1 estimates of unobserved clonotypes. Generation probabilities for all TCRbeta clonotypes obtained by the gDNA method from several donors were computed using OLGA. Sourced from immuneACCESS, this table was stored by TCRdb with only in-frame sequences that have V and J called. A share of the clones is absent; for the studies checked, an unresolved V gene accounts for under half, and the remainder has no known explanation. V and J calls and clone size are copied from that table; D and trimming were computed from the DNA. This sample is represented by about 2,500,000 clones; roughly 92% of them were singletons. The top ten clones comprise 0.13% to 0.15% of the sample.

The donors were healthy, HIV-negative adults who had no recently reported acute infections or vaccinations. Only Caucasian adults living in Nashville, Tennessee, USA were represented among the donors. Magnetic negative selection was used to enrich CD4+ T cells, after which naive cells were positively selected on CD45RA and the negative fraction became the memory subset. Blood was collected by leukapheresis, and PBMCs were isolated by Ficoll-Histopaque density gradient centrifugation and then cryopreserved in liquid nitrogen vapor phase. Analytical flow cytometry was used to check the purity and quantity of every magnetically sorted T cell population. From each sorted fraction, genomic DNA was isolated and quantified by UV absorbance on a Nanodrop 2000c.

The source of this sequence is a man aged 18 to 30 in good health. Input material: naive CD4+ T cells sorted from blood. Per the publication, the cell subset or site label means: CD45RA+ positively selected. The chain is made from TRBV29-1 and TRBJ2-5; 8 bases in the junction line up with TRBD2. The CDR3 protein sequence reads: CSVPGSSGYQETQYF. The nucleotides read TGCAGCGTCCCCGGTTCTAGCGGGTATCAAGAGACCCAGTACTTC.